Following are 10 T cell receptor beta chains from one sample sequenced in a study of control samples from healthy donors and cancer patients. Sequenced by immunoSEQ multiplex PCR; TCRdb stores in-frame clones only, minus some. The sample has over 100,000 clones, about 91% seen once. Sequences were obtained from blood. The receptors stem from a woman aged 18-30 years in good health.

As DNA, the CDR3 is TGTGCCAGCAGCTTGGCCGCGGGGGTCTGGACAGATACGCAGTATTTT. Protein: CASSLAAGVWTDTQYF. The chain employs TRBV5-6 and TRBJ2-3; 7 positions agree with TRBD2. This CDR3 is built from 16 residues. The germline gives CDR1 SGHDT, CDR2 YYEEEE. V lost 0 bases and J lost 3; bases outside the gene matches: 7.

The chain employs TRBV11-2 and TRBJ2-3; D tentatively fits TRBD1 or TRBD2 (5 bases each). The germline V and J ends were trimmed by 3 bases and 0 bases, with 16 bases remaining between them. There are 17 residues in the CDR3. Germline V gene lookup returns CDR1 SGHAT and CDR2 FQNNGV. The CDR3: CASSFVSGPYSTDTQYF. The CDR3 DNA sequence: TGTGCCAGCAGCTTCGTCTCGGGACCCTATAGCACAGATACGCAGTATTTT.

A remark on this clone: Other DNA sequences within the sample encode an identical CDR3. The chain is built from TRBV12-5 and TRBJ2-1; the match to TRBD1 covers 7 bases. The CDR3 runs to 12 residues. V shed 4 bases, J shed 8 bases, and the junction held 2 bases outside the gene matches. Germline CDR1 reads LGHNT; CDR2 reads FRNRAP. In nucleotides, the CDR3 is TGTGCTAGTGGTTCGACAGGGTATGAGCAGTTCTTC. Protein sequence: CASGSTGYEQFF.

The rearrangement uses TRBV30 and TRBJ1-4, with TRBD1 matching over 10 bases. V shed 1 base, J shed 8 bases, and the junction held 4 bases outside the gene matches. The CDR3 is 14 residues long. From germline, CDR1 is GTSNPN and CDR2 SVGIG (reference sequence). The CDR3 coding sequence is TGTGCCTGGAGTGGGGACAGGGGTGGCGAAAAACTGTTTTTT. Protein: CAWSGDRGGEKLFF. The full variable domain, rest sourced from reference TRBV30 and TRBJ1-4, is SQTIHQWPATLVQPVGSPLSLECTVEGTSNPNLYWYRQAAGRGLQLLFYSVGIGQISSEVPQNLSASRPQDRQFILSSKKLLLSDSGFYLCAWSGDRGGEKLFFGSGTQLSVL.

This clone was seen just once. CDR3 in amino acids: CATSLRKPGEQYF. CDR3 bases: TGTGCCACCAGCCTGCGAAAGCCTGGCGAGCAGTACTTC. This chain connects TRBV15 to TRBJ2-7; D unresolved. The CDR3 totals 13 residues. Germline assignment: CDR1 LNHNV and CDR2 YYDKDF (reference sequence). The ends were cut back, 5 bases at V and 6 bases at J, with 14 bases in the middle.

CDR3 in amino acids: CASSALRTNTEAFF. The CDR3 nucleotides read TGTGCCAGCAGTGCCCTGAGGACGAACACTGAAGCTTTCTTT. The rearrangement links TRBV2 to TRBJ1-1; D gene uncertain. Germline CDR1 reads SNHLY; CDR2 reads FYNNEI. The CDR3 covers 14 residues. With 4 bases removed from V and 1 base from J, the gap between germline ends came to 10 bases.

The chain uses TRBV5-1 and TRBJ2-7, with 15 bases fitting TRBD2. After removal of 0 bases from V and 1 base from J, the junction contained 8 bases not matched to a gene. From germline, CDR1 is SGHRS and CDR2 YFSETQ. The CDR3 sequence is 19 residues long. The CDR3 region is CASSLEWTSGRARSYEQYF. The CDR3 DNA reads TGCGCCAGCAGCTTGGAATGGACTAGCGGGAGGGCGCGGTCCTACGAGCAGTACTTC.

The CDR3 DNA sequence: TGCGCCAGCAGCCTAGACTACGCCGGGGAGCTGTTTTTT. It translates to CASSLDYAGELFF. V gene TRBV5-1 combines with J gene TRBJ2-2; D perhaps matches TRBD2 (5 bases). The CDR3 runs 13 residues. Trimming left V 4 bases short and J 6 bases short, with 10 bases between. Per the germline V gene, CDR1 is SGHRS and CDR2 is YFSETQ.

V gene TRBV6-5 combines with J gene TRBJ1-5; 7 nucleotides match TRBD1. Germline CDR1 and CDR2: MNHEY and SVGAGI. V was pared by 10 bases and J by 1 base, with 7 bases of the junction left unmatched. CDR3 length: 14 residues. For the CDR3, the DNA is TGTGCCACCCGAGGGGACAGCAGCAATCAGCCCCAGCATTTT. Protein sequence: CATRGDSSNQPQHF.

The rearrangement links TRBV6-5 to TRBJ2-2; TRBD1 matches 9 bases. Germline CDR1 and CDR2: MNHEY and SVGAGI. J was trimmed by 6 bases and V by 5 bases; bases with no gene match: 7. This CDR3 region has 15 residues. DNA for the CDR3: TGTGCCAGCAGTCCTGGGACAGGGATGGCCGGGGAGCTGTTTTTT. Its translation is CASSPGTGMAGELFF.